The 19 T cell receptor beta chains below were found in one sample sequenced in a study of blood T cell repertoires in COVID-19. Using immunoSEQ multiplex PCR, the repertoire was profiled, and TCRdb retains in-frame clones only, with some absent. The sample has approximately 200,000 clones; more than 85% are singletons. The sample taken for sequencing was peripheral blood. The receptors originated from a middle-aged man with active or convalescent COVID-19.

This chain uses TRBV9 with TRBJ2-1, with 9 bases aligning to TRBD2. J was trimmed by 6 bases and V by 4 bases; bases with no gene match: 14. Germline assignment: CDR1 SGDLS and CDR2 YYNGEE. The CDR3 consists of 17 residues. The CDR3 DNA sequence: TGTGCCAGCAGCCCAAGGGGTCCGCGGGAGGGCCTCAATGAGCAGTTCTTC. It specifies CASSPRGPREGLNEQFF.

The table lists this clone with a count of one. The DNA of the CDR3 is TGTGCCAGCAGTTTCCTTGACAGCTATGGCTACACCTTC. Residues: CASSFLDSYGYTF. V gene TRBV27 combines with J gene TRBJ1-2; D is possibly TRBD1 (5 bases). Germline V gives CDR1 MNHEY, CDR2 SMNVEV (reference sequence). The CDR3 covers 13 residues. V was clipped by 3 bases and J by 4 bases, with 9 bases between them.

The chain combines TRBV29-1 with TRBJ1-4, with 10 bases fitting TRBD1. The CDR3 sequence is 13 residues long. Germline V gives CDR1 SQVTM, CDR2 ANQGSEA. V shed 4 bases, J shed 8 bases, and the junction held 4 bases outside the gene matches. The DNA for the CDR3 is TGCAGCGTTGGGACAGGGGGAGGAGAAAAACTGTTTTTT. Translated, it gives CSVGTGGGEKLFF.

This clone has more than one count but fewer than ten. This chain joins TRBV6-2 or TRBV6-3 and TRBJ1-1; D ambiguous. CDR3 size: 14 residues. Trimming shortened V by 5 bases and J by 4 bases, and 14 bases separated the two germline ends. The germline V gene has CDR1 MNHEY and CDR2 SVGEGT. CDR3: CASSKHLEGTEAFF. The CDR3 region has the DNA TGTGCCAGCAGTAAACACCTAGAGGGCACTGAAGCTTTCTTT.

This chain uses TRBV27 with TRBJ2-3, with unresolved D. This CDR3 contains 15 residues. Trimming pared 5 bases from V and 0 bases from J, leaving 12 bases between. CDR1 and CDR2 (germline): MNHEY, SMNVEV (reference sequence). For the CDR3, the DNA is TGTGCCAGCAGTCTTATAAATTTTAGCACAGATACGCAGTATTTT. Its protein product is CASSLINFSTDTQYF.

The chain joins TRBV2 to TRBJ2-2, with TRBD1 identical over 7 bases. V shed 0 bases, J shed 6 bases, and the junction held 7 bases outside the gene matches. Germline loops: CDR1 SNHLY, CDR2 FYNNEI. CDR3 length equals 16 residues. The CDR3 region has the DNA TGTGCCAGCAGTGAAGCACAGGGGCGGGTTCCCGGGGAGCTGTTTTTT. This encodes CASSEAQGRVPGELFF.

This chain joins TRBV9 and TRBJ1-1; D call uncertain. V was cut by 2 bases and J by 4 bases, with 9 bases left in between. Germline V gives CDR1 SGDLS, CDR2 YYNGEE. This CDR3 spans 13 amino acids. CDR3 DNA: TGTGCCAGCAGCGTCGAGGGCGCCACTGAAGCTTTCTTT. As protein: CASSVEGATEAFF. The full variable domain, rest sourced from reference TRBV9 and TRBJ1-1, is DSGVTQTPKHLITATGQRVTLRCSPRSGDLSVYWYQQSLDQGLQFLIQYYNGEERAKGNILERFSAQQFPDLHSELNLSSLELGDSALYFCASSVEGATEAFFGQGTRLTVV.

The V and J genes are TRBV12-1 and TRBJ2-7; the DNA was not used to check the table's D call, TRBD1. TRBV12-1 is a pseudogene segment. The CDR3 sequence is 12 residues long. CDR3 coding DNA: TGTGCCAGCAGCTTACACAGCTACGAGCAGTACTTC. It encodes CASSLHSYEQYF.

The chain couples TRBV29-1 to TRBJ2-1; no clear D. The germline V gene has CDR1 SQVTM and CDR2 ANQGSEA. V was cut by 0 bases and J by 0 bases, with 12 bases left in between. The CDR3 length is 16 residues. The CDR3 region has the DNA TGCAGCGTTGAAGATCCTACAGTGAGCTCCTACAATGAGCAGTTCTTC. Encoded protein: CSVEDPTVSSYNEQFF.

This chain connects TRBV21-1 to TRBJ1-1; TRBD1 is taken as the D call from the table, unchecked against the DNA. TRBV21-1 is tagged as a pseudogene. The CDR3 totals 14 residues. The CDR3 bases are TGTGCCAGTCCGAGACAGCCCTTAAACACTGAAGCTTTCTTT. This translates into CASPRQPLNTEAFF.

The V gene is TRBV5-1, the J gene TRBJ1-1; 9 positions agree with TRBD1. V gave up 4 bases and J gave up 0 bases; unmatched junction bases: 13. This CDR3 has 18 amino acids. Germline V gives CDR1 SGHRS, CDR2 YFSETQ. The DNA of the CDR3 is TGCGCCAGCAGCCCGCGACCGGGACAGGGTCCTATGAACACTGAAGCTTTCTTT. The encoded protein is CASSPRPGQGPMNTEAFF.

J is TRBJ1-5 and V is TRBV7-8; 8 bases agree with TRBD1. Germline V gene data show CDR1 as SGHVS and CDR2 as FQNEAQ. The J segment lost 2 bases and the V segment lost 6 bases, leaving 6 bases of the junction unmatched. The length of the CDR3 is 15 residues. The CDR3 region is CASRPRGHGNQPQHF. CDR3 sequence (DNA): TGTGCCAGCAGACCCAGGGGGCACGGCAATCAGCCCCAGCATTTT.

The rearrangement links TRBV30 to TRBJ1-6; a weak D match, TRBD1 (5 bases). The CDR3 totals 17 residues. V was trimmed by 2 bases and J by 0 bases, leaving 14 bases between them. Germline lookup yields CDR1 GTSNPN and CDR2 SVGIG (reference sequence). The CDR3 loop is CAWSTPQGSSYNSPLHF. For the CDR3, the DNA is TGTGCCTGGAGTACCCCTCAGGGCAGCTCCTATAATTCACCCCTCCACTTT.

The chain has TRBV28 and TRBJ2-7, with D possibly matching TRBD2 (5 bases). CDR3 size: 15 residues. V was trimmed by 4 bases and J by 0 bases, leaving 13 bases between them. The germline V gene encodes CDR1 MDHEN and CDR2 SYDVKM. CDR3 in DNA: TGTGCCAGCAGTTCCGTAGAGGGAGTCTCCTACGAGCAGTACTTC. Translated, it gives CASSSVEGVSYEQYF.

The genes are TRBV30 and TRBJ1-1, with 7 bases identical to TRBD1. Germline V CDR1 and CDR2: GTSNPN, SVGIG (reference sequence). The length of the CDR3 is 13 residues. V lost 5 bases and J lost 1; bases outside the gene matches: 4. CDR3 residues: CAWEGARNTEAFF. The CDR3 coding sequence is TGTGCCTGGGAGGGGGCGAGGAACACTGAAGCTTTCTTT.

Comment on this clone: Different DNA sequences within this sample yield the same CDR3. In nucleotides, the CDR3 is TGTGCCAGCAGCCTATCAGGGGGGACTGAAGCTTTCTTT. Translated, it gives CASSLSGGTEAFF. The V call is TRBV7-3, the J call TRBJ1-1, with 7 bases identical to TRBD1. The CDR3 consists of 13 residues. Germline V gene sequence: CDR1 SGHTA, CDR2 FQGTGA. V dropped 5 bases and J dropped 5; count of bases not matched to a gene: 5.

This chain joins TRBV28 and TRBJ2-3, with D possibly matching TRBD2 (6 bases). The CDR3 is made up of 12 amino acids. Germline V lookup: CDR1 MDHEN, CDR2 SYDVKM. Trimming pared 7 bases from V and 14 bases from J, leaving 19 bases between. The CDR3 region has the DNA TGTGCCAGCAACCGGCCGGGGACTCCGGGGTATTTT. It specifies CASNRPGTPGYF. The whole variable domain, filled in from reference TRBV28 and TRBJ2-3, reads DVKVTQSSRYLVKRTGEKVFLECVQDMDHENMFWYRQDPGLGLRLIYFSYDVKMKEKGDIPEGYSVSREKKERFSLILESASTNQTSMYLCASNRPGTPGYFGPGTRLTVL.

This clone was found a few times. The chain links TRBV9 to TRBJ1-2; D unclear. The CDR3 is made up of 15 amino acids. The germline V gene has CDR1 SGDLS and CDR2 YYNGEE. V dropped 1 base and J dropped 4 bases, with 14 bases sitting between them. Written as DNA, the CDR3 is TGTGCCAGCAGCGTAAGCGGGCCACGAGGCTATGGCTACACCTTC. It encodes CASSVSGPRGYGYTF.

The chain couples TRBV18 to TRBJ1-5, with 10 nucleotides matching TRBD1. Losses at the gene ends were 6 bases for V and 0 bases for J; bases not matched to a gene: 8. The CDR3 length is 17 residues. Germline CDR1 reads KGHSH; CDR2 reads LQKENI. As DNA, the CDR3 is TGTGCCAGCTCTCCGACAGGGGGCGGGCCTAGCAATCAGCCCCAGCATTTT. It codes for CASSPTGGGPSNQPQHF.